This TCR beta chain was documented in a study of T cells in Graves' hyperthyroidism and ophthalmopathy. Study summary: Initial diagnosis, before any treatment, was when peripheral blood was collected. Whole-study results and caveats: Within blood appeared most thyroid clonotypes that had expanded above 0.001.

The TCR beta CDR3 regions underwent amplification using RNA transcripts as the source. The HTBI set primed first-round TCR CDR3 RT-PCR. TCRdb reprocessed the multiplex PCR reads with MiXCR, giving one entry per CDR3 protein. The data hold around 440,000 distinct CDR3 sequences, with around 14% observed a single time. This clonotype has at least ten counts. No antigen is known for it. Criteria for exclusion of patients were uncontrolled infection, other autoimmune disease, pregnancy or lactation. Germline lookup yields CDR1 WNHNN and CDR2 SYGVQD (reference sequence). The CDR3 totals 16 residues. Trimming stripped 5 bases from V and 5 bases from J, with 19 bases between.

This chain uses TRBV10-1 with TRBJ2-1; D assignment may be TRBD1 or TRBD2 (6 bases each). Sequencing was performed on blood. This receptor was identified in a woman aged 18-30 years with Graves' hyperthyroidism. The CDR3 sequence: CASSPPGASAHNEQFF. The CDR3 DNA reads as TGCGCCAGCAGTCCCCCGGGGGCTAGCGCACACAATGAGCAGTTCTTC.